The clone carrying this T cell receptor (beta chain) was seen repeatedly, ten times or more. A much larger clone is a single base away; this may be a read error. The data were obtained in a study of low-dose radiotherapy and immunotherapy resistance in tumors. Study information: Per fraction, Cohort 1 was given 0.5 Gy every 2 weeks, for a total of 6.5 Gy. It was every two weeks, one day before radiation and immunotherapy, that intravenous cyclophosphamide 200 mg/m2 was given.

Time point: before trial treatment. Alpha- and beta-chain coverage of first-strand cDNA came from TRAV- and TRBV-specific primers. The PCR that amplified TCRs ran for approximately 20 cycles, relying on a constant-region primer and a V-primer adapter. In vitro transcription amplified isolated mRNA. TCRdb re-called the reads through MiXCR, storing one row per CDR3 protein. The sample records tens of thousands of distinct CDR3 sequences, roughly a quarter being singletons. Germline values: CDR1 SGHRS, CDR2 YFSETQ. The CDR3 contains 15 residues. The sample consisted of PBMCs, taken before treatment. The chain is built from TRBV5-1 and TRBJ1-1; TRBD1 matches 7 bases. This receptor was obtained from a male donor with prostate cancer. The CDR3 DNA reads as TGCACCAGCAGCGAAGGGGACAGCTTGAACACTGAAGCTTTCTTT. This translates into CTSSEGDSLNTEAFF.